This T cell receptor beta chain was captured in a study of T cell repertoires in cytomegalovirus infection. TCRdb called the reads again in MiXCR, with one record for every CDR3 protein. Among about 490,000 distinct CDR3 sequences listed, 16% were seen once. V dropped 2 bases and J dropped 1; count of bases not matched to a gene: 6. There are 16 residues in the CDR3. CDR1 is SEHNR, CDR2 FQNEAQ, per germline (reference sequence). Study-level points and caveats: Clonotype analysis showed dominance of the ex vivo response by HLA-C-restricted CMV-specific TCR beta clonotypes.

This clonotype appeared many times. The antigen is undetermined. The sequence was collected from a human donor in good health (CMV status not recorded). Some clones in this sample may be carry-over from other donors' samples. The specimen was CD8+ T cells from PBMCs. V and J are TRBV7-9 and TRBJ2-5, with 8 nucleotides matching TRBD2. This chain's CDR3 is CASSLPFGRAQETQYF. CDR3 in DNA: TGTGCCAGCAGCTTACCGTTCGGGAGGGCCCAAGAGACCCAGTACTTC.